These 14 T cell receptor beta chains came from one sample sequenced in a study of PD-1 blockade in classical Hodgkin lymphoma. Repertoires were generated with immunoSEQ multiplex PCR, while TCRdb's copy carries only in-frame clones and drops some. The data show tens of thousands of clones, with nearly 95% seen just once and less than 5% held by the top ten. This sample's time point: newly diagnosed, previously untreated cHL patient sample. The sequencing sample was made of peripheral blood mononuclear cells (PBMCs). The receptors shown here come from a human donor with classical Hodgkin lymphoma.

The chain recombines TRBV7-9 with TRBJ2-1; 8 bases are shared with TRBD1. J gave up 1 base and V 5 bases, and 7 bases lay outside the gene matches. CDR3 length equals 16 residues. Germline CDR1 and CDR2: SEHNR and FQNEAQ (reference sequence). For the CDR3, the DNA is TGTGCCAGCAGCGGCCGACAGGGGACGTCCTACAATGAGCAGTTCTTC. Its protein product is CASSGRQGTSYNEQFF.

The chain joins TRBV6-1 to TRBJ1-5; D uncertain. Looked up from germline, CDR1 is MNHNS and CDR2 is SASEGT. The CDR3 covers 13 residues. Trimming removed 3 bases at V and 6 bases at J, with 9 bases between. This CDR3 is CASSDFGAQPQHF. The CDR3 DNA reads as TGTGCCAGCAGTGATTTTGGAGCTCAGCCCCAGCATTTT.

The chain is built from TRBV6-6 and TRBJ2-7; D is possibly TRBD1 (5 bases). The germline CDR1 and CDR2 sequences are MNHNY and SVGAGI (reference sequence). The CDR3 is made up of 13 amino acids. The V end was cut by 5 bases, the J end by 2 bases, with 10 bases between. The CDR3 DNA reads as TGTGCCAGCAGTCAAGACAGCCCCTACGAGCAGTACTTC. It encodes CASSQDSPYEQYF.

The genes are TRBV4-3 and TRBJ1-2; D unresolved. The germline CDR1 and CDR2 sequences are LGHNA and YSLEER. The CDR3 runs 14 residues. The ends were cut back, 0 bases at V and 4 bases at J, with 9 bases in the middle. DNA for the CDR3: TGCGCCAGCAGCCAAGAACAGAGTTTCTATGGCTACACCTTC. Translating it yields CASSQEQSFYGYTF.

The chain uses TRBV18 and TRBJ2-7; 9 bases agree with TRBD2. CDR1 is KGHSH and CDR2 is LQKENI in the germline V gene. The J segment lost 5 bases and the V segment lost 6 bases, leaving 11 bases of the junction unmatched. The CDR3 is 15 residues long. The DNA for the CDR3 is TGTGCCAGCTCCCCCGGTGGTAGCGGGAGCCACGAGCAGTACTTC. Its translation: CASSPGGSGSHEQYF.

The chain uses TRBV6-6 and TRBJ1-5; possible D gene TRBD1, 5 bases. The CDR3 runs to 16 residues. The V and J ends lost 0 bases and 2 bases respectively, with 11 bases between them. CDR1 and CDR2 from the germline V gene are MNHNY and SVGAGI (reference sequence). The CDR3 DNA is TGTGCCAGCAGTTACTCCGGTCAGGGCGGCAATCAGCCCCAGCATTTT. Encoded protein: CASSYSGQGGNQPQHF.

In DNA, the CDR3 is TGTGCCAGCAGCGGCCTCCCGGACAGGAGCTCCTACGAGCAGTACTTC. This translates into CASSGLPDRSSYEQYF. The chain joins TRBV9 to TRBJ2-7, with TRBD1 matching 7 bases. The CDR3 contains 16 residues. Trimming at V came to 3 bases and at J to 0 bases, leaving 9 bases not matched to a gene. Germline V gives CDR1 SGDLS, CDR2 YYNGEE.

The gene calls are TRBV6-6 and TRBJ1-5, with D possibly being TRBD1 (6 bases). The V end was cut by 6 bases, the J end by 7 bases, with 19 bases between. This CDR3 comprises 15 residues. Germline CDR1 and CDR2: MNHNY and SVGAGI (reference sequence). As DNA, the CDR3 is TGTGCCAGCAGCCGATTAAGGGGGGCGGGCCAGCCCCAGCATTTT. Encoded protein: CASSRLRGAGQPQHF.

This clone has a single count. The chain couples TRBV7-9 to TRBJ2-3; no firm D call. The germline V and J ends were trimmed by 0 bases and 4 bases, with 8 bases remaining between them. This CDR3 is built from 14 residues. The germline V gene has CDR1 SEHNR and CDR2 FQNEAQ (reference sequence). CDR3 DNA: TGTGCCAGCAGCTTAGCCCGCCAGTCAGATACGCAGTATTTT. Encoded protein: CASSLARQSDTQYF. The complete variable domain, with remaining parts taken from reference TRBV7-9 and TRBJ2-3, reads DTGVSQNPRHKITKRGQNVTFRCDPISEHNRLYWYRQTLGQGPEFLTYFQNEAQLEKSRLLSDRFSAERPKGSFSTLEIQRTEQGDSAMYLCASSLARQSDTQYFGPGTRLTVL.

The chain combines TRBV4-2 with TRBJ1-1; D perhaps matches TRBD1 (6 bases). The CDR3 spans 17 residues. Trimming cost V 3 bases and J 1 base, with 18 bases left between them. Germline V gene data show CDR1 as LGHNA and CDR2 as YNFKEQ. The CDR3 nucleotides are TGTGCCAGCAGCCATCCCCCGGTGGGACAAACGAACACTGAAGCTTTCTTT. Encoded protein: CASSHPPVGQTNTEAFF.

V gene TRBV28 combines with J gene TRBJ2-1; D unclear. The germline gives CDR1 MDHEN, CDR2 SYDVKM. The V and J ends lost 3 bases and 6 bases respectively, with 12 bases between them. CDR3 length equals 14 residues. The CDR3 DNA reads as TGTGCCAGCAGTTTCGCGACAACGGGCAATGAGCAGTTCTTC. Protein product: CASSFATTGNEQFF.

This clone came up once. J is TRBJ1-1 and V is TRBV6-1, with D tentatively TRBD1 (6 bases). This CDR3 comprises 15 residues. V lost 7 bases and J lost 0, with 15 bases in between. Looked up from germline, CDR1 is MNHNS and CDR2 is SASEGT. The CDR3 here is CASMGGLRMNTEAFF. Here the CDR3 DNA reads TGTGCCAGCATGGGGGGGCTGCGCATGAACACTGAAGCTTTCTTT.

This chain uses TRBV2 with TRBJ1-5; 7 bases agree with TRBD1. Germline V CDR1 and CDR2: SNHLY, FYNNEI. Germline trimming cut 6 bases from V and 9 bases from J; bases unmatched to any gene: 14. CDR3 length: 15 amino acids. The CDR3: CASRPGTATHLPQHF. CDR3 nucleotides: TGTGCCAGCAGGCCCGGGACAGCCACCCATCTGCCCCAGCATTTT.

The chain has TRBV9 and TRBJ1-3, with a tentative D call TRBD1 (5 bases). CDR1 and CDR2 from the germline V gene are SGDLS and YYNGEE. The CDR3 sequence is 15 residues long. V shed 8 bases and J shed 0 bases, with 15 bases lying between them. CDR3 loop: CASGGGSFSGNTIYF. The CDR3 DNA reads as TGTGCCAGTGGCGGGGGGTCTTTCTCTGGAAACACCATATATTTT.